One T cell receptor (beta chain) is described in this entry. It lacks a known antigen. Base qualities are not recorded, but no much larger clone differs from it by a single base. Systemically healthy Caucasian individuals from Russia, 35 to 50 in total and aged about 6 to 95 years, were included as donors. Each donor gave ten milliliters of peripheral blood, drawn into EDTA-treated Vacutainer tubes. Ficoll-Paque density-gradient centrifugation was used to isolate PBMCs, with at least 7 million per sample. Trizol reagent was used to extract total RNA from PBMCs, with at least 5 micrograms per sample. For every donor, flow cytometry on a PBMC aliquot measured the percentage of naive CD45RAhigh/CD27high T cells. CDR3 length: 15 amino acids, cysteine to phenylalanine. Only the CDR3 DNA stays, 45 bases, in frame from base 1. Trimming costs V 1 base and J 7 bases, and their ends lie 13 bases apart. The data stem from a study of blood T cells in healthy people across ages (dated by TCRdb to 2013 to 2016). About the full investigation: In model experiments, template switching captured about one uniquely barcoded TCR beta cDNA molecule for every two T cells. For two donors (one aged 18 to 30 and one aged 80 or older), the study analyzed two additional independent replicas of 1 million unique cDNA reads from the same blood draw. Four age groups were formed from the donors: young (average approximately 15 years), middle-aged (around 41), aged (roughly 58) and long-lived (around 82). Using deep sequencing normalized with unique cDNA molecular identifiers, the study measured how TCR beta repertoire diversity changes with age. To avoid experimental bias, donors of different ages were spread randomly across the sequencing lanes. Here is what the overall study found, with its caveats: Estimates of total diversity based on one million sequenced T cells were considered lower bounds and underestimates. Compared with the aged group, the long-lived group had more naive CD4+ T cells, fewer expanded clones and increased TCR diversity, a pattern suggesting age selection. Since profiling was done on bulk unsorted PBMCs, naive and antigen-experienced compartments could not be conclusively compared. Observed TCR beta diversity per million T cells fell roughly linearly with age, and a significant reduction was already apparent by age around 44. A strong correlation was found between observed TCR beta diversity and the percentage of naive T cells measured by flow cytometry. Donor CMV infection status was unknown, potentially confounding age-related changes in expanded clonotypes.

Libraries were built with 5' RACE. Sequencing was performed on an Illumina HiSeq 2500. The second PCR ran for roughly 7 to 11 cycles and used a J-beta primer mix along with a sample-barcoded 5' primer. A unique molecular identifier was introduced onto each TCR beta cDNA molecule by a template-switch 5' adaptor carrying 12 random nucleotides. Each sample yielded at least 2.5 million CDR3-containing paired-end reads. All of the RNA was converted into first-strand cDNA using the Mint cDNA synthesis kit, with a TRBC-specific oligonucleotide serving as the primer. After uracil-DNA glycosylase treatment, a first 18-cycle PCR used universal primers M1SS and BC2_uni_R on all cDNA. Processing in the source paper ran as follows. For normalization, 1 million high-quality reads, each with a distinct molecular identifier, were randomly selected from each sample. Instead of being binned into consensus sequences, reads that shared molecular identifiers were thrown out. MiTCR, run with a Q25 quality threshold and the strictest error-elimination algorithm, handled CDR3 identification, clonotype clustering and error correction. A nonparametric unseen species model using Euler transformation provided a lower-bound estimate of total TCR beta diversity. TCRdb reran the public reads through fastp at Q25 and MiXCR, keeping productive beta chains. Each entry merges the rows of one CDR3 protein and shows their most common DNA and genes. These V and J calls rely on TCRdb rather than the paper's analysis. The sample table records some 1.1 million distinct CDR3 sequences; around two fifths of these occur just once. The ten largest clones add up to less than 15% of the sample.

The material sequenced was blood. The receptor comes from a man between 18 and 29 years old in good health. The rearranged chain carries TRBV12-3 or TRBV12-4 and TRBJ1-4, with the identity of the D gene unclear. The CDR3 region: CASSLVVGFGEKLFF. The nucleotide sequence reads TGTGCCAGCAGTTTAGTGGTGGGATTTGGTGAAAAACTGTTTTTT.